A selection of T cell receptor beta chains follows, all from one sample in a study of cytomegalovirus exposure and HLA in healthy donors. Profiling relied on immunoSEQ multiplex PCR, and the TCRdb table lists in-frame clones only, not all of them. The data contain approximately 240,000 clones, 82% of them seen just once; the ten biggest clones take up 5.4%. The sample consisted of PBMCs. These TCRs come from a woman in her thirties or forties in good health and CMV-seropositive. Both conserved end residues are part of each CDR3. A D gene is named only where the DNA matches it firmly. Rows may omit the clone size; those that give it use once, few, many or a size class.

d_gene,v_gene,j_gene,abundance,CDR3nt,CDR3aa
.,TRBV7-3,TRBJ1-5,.,TGTGCCAGCAGCTTAGGGCGCGCGGGGTTGAATCAGCCCCAGCATTTT,CASSLGRAGLNQPQHF
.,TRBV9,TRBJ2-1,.,TGTGCCAGCAGCGCCCGCGGTAGCTCCTACAATGAGCAGTTCTTC,CASSARGSSYNEQFF
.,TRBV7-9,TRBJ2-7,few,TGTGCCAGCAGCTCCAACACGCTCTCCTACGAGCAGTACTTC,CASSSNTLSYEQYF
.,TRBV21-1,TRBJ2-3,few,TGTGCCAGCAGCACTGCCCAGCCGCACAGGGCAGATACGCAGTATTTT,CASSTAQPHRADTQYF
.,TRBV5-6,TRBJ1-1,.,TGTGCCAGCAGCCGCTGGGGGGACTACACTGAAGCTTTCTTT,CASSRWGDYTEAFF
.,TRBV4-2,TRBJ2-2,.,TGTGCCAGCAGCGGGCGGGGCACCGGGGAGCTGTTTTTT,CASSGRGTGELFF
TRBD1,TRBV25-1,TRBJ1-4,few,TGTGCCAGCAGTGGTAGACAGGGAAGTAAGGAAAAACTGTTTTTT,CASSGRQGSKEKLFF
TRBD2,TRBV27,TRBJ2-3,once,TGTGCCAGCAGTTTTGGTACTAGCGGGGGGGCCCCCAGCACAGATACGCAGTATTTT,CASSFGTSGGAPSTDTQYF
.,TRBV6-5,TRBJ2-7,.,TGTGCCAGCAGTAGAGGACAGTTTCCCGAGCAGTACTTC,CASSRGQFPEQYF
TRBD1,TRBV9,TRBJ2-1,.,TGTGCCAGCAGCGTAGCGGGACAGGGCTACAATGAGCAGTTCTTC,CASSVAGQGYNEQFF
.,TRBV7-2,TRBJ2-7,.,TGTGCCAGCGTCCGGGGCGGGGGCCTCCCCTACGAGCAGTACTTC,CASVRGGGLPYEQYF
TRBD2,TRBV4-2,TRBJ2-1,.,TGTGCCAGCAGCCAAGATGTAGCGGGAGGAAAAGCCTACAATGAGCAGTTCTTC,CASSQDVAGGKAYNEQFF
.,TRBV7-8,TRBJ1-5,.,TGTGCCAGCAGCCTCGTCGTATTAGGACATAAGAATCAGCCCCAGCATTTT,CASSLVVLGHKNQPQHF
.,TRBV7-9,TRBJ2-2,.,TGTGCCAGCCGAGGACAAGTCACCGGGGAGCTGTTTTTT,CASRGQVTGELFF
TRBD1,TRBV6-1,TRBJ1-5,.,TGTGCCAGCAGAGAAGATTCCGGGACAGGGGGCGGTCAGCCCCAGCATTTT,CASREDSGTGGGQPQHF
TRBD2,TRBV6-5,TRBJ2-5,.,TGTGCCAGCAGGGACGGGACTAGCCCTCAAGAGACCCAGTACTTC,CASRDGTSPQETQYF
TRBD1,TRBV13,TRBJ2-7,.,TGTGCCAGCAGCTCGGACAGGATTTACGAGCAGTACTTC,CASSSDRIYEQYF
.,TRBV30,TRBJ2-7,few,TGTGCCTGGAGTAAGGGGACCTACGAGCAGTACTTC,CAWSKGTYEQYF